This T cell receptor beta chain was found in a study of cytotoxic CD8 clonotypes in ibrutinib-treated CLL. Sequencing was designed to attain a depth spanning 1 in 200,000 to 1 in 1 million T cells. This table comes from immunoSEQ multiplex PCR, and its TCRdb copy is limited to in-frame clones, with some not included. This sample carries more than 70,000 clones, 70% to 80% of them seen once, and the ten largest clones take 4.8%. Sequences were derived from PBMCs, sampled after 12 months of ibrutinib treatment. This TCR was recovered from a human donor with chronic lymphocytic leukemia.

This CDR3 is CASRLAGGDEQFF. For the CDR3, the DNA is TGTGCCAGCAGACTAGCGGGAGGCGATGAGCAGTTCTTC. The J gene is TRBJ2-1, the V gene TRBV7-9, with 12 positions matching TRBD2. CDR3 length equals 13 residues. The germline CDR1 and CDR2 sequences are SEHNR and FQNEAQ (reference sequence). The trim removed 6 bases at V and 8 bases at J, leaving 2 bases unmatched.